This TCR beta chain was found in a study of siplizumab effects on memory and regulatory T cells. Germline CDR1 KGHSH, CDR2 LQKENI. The ends were cut back, 4 bases at V and 2 bases at J, with 12 bases in the middle. This CDR3 comprises 15 residues. Assay: immunoSEQ multiplex PCR; the TCRdb copy retains only in-frame clones and omits some. The sample records over 95,000 clones, about 94% being singletons. This sequence joins TRBV18 and TRBJ1-5; TRBD1 is a possible D gene (5 bases). Sample: non-Treg CD4+ T cells sorted from blood. The clonotype originates from a human donor in good health. The CDR3 DNA reads as TGTGCCAGCTCACAGGGGAATATCGGCAATCAGCCCCAGCATTTT. Residues: CASSQGNIGNQPQHF.